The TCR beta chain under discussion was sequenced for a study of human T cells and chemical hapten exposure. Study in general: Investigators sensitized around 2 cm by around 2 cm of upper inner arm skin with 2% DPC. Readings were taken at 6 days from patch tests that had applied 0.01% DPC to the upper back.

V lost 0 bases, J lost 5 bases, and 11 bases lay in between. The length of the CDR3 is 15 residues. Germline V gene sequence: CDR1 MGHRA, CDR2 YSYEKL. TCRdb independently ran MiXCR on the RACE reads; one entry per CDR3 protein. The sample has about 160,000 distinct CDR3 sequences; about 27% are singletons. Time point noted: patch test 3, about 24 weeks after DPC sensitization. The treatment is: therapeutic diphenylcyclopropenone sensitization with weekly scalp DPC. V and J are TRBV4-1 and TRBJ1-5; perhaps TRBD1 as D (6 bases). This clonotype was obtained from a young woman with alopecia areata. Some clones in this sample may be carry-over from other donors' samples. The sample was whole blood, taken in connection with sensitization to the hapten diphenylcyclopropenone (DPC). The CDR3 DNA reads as TGCGCCAGCAGCCAAGATTGGGACACCGATCAGCCCCAGCATTTT. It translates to CASSQDWDTDQPQHF.